Shown below are 31 T cell receptor beta chains from a single sample sequenced in a study of T cells in Graves' hyperthyroidism and ophthalmopathy. Authors of the study amplified TCR beta CDR3 regions from RNA transcripts. TCR CDR3 underwent first-round RT-PCR with the HTBI primer set. TCRdb re-analysed the multiplex PCR reads in MiXCR, keeping a single row per CDR3 protein. The table includes some 300,000 distinct CDR3 sequences, approximately 13% detected once. The sample consisted of blood. These receptors all come from a woman in her thirties or forties with Graves' hyperthyroidism.

A word on this clonotype: Since a much larger clone is just one base distant, this may be a read error. The J gene is TRBJ1-2, the V gene TRBV7-8, with D unresolved. The CDR3 is 12 residues long. Germline loops: CDR1 SGHVS, CDR2 FQNEAQ. The CDR3 protein is CASSSYSYGHTF. CDR3 nucleotides: TGTGCCAGCAGCAGTTACAGCTATGGCCACACCTTC.

With respect to this clonotype: A single base separates this from a much larger clone, so it may be a read error. The J gene is TRBJ2-5, the V gene TRBV5-8, with no clear D. Trimming pared 3 bases from V and 4 bases from J, leaving 4 bases between. The CDR3 runs to 11 residues. Germline lookup yields CDR1 SGHTS and CDR2 YDEGEE. The CDR3 loop reads CASSSVETQYF. CDR3 bases: TGTGCCAGCAGCTCCGTAGAGACCCAGTACTTC.

The sample holds many counts of this clonotype. The gene calls are TRBV7-2 and TRBJ1-2; D is ambiguous. Trimming took 6 bases from V and 8 from J, leaving 16 bases between them. The CDR3 has 13 amino acids. Germline-derived CDR1 and CDR2 are SGHTA and FQGNSA. CDR3 protein: CASRRGGPEGYTF. The CDR3 bases are TGTGCCAGCAGGAGAGGAGGGCCTGAGGGCTACACCTTC.

This clonotype was seen a handful of times. The J gene is TRBJ2-5, the V gene TRBV7-8; no definite D call. Trimming took off 1 base at V and 5 bases at J, with 8 bases between the two ends. The CDR3 runs to 13 residues. Germline loops: CDR1 SGHVS, CDR2 FQNEAQ. The CDR3 spells CASSLGGVETQYF. The CDR3 nucleotides read TGTGCCAGCAGCTTAGGTGGTGTGGAGACCCAGTACTTC.

This chain joins TRBV20-1 and TRBJ2-1; 9 bases match TRBD2. Germline V gene data show CDR1 as DFQATT and CDR2 as SNEGSKA (reference sequence). The CDR3 consists of 12 residues. In nucleotides, the CDR3 is TGCAGCGGGGGTAGCGGGAGCAATGAGCAGTTCTTC. It is translated as CSGGSGSNEQFF.

There are many counts of this clonotype. This sequence joins TRBV20-1 and TRBJ2-1; 8 nucleotides align to TRBD2. The germline CDR1 and CDR2 sequences are DFQATT and SNEGSKA (reference sequence). The CDR3 length is 15 residues. Unmatched junction bases numbered 5, after V lost 0 bases and J lost 4 bases. CDR3 amino acids: CSARDTGRGYNEQFF. In nucleotides, the CDR3 is TGCAGTGCTAGAGATACCGGGAGGGGGTACAATGAGCAGTTCTTC.

The chain links TRBV4-2 to TRBJ1-1; D is perhaps TRBD1 (6 bases). Germline V gives CDR1 LGHNA, CDR2 YNFKEQ. The CDR3 is 15 amino acids. With 1 base removed from V and 7 bases from J, the gap between germline ends came to 16 bases. CDR3: CASSQVPAGAYEAFF. CDR3 nucleotide sequence: TGTGCCAGCAGCCAAGTCCCGGCAGGGGCCTATGAAGCTTTCTTT.

This clonotype was picked up one time. The junction does not match germline at one end; this may be a read error. The rearrangement links TRBV10-3 to TRBJ2-1; perhaps TRBD2 as D (6 bases). The CDR3 is made up of 15 amino acids. Germline CDR1 is ENHRY and CDR2 is SYGVKD. The CDR3, as DNA: TGTGCCAGCAGTGAGCTCGGCGGGGATATCAATGAGCAGTTCTTC. The encoded protein is CASSELGGDINEQFF.

In regard to this clonotype: One base away lies a much larger clone, so this may be a sequencing read error. V gene TRBV10-3 combines with J gene TRBJ2-1, with D unclear. The CDR3 contains 14 residues. Trimming took off 5 bases at V and 5 bases at J, with 13 bases between the two ends. Germline assignment: CDR1 ENHRY and CDR2 SYGVKD. CDR3 sequence reads: CAISPIPGHNEQFF. The CDR3 DNA reads as TGTGCCATCAGTCCCATACCCGGGCACAATGAGCAGTTCTTC.

This clonotype was recorded at least ten times. The CDR3 loop is CASSTGVVMNTGELFF. The CDR3 nucleotides are TGTGCCAGCAGCACGGGAGTTGTTATGAACACCGGGGAGCTGTTTTTT. V is TRBV7-9 and J is TRBJ2-2, with D possibly being TRBD2 (6 bases). V was clipped by 5 bases and J by 1 base, with 14 bases between them. Looked up from germline, CDR1 is SEHNR and CDR2 is FQNEAQ (reference sequence). This CDR3 is built from 16 residues.

This clonotype was counted at least ten times. CDR3 loop: CASSLAYRDGTQYF. In DNA form, the CDR3 reads TGTGCCAGCAGTTTAGCCTACAGGGACGGGACCCAGTACTTC. The rearrangement uses TRBV12-3 or TRBV12-4 and TRBJ2-5; a weak D match, TRBD1 (6 bases). This CDR3 has 14 residues. Trimming shortened V by 0 bases and J by 7 bases, and 12 bases separated the two germline ends.

The chain links TRBV19 to TRBJ2-5, with D tentatively TRBD2 (6 bases). CDR3 length equals 15 residues. Germline V CDR1 and CDR2: LNHDA, SQIVND (reference sequence). Trimming removed 7 bases from V and 1 base from J, with 16 bases in between. The CDR3 is CASNIPGGVQETQYF. The DNA for the CDR3 is TGTGCCAGTAACATCCCCGGGGGAGTCCAAGAGACCCAGTACTTC.

This clonotype was seen at least ten times. The chain uses TRBV10-2 and TRBJ2-3; D may be TRBD1 (8 bases). Germline CDR1 is WSHSY and CDR2 is SAAADI. The CDR3 is 16 amino acids. Between the trimmed V and J ends, which lost 2 bases and 3 bases, there was a span of 15 bases. CDR3 region: CASSERAGQVTDTQYF. The CDR3 DNA reads TGCGCCAGCAGTGAGAGAGCGGGACAGGTGACAGATACGCAGTATTTT.

This clonotype was recorded a few times. The rearrangement links TRBV6-1 to TRBJ1-1; no clear D gene. Germline values: CDR1 MNHNS, CDR2 SASEGT. The CDR3 is 12 amino acids. V lost 5 bases and J lost 7, with 11 bases in between. The CDR3 sequence is CASSIPGLEAFF. DNA of the CDR3: TGTGCCAGCAGTATTCCGGGCCTTGAAGCTTTCTTT.

This clonotype was observed at least ten times. This rearrangement joins TRBV18 to TRBJ1-1, with TRBD1 identical over 7 bases. CDR3 size: 14 residues. V was pared by 4 bases and J by 5 bases, with 7 bases of the junction left unmatched. The germline V gene has CDR1 KGHSH and CDR2 LQKENI. The CDR3 reads CASSRQGRGTEAFF. The DNA for the CDR3 is TGTGCCAGCTCACGACAGGGAAGGGGAACTGAAGCTTTCTTT. Combining the CDR3 with reference TRBV18 and TRBJ1-1 gives the whole variable domain NAGVMQNPRHLVRRRGQEARLRCSPMKGHSHVYWYRQLPEEGLKFMVYLQKENIIDESGMPKERFSAEFPKEGPSILRIQQVVRGDSAAYFCASSRQGRGTEAFFGQGTRLTVV.

This clonotype was detected ten times or more. The CDR3 DNA reads TGTGCCAGCAGCTTACATGGGGGCACTGAAGCTTTCTTT. It yields the protein CASSLHGGTEAFF. The V gene is TRBV7-9, the J gene TRBJ1-1, with D possibly TRBD1 on 5 matching bases. The CDR3 loop spans 13 amino acids. V lost 2 bases, J lost 4 bases, and 8 bases lay in between. Per the germline V gene, CDR1 is SEHNR and CDR2 is FQNEAQ (reference sequence).

This clonotype was detected ten times or more. The chain carries TRBV12-3 or TRBV12-4 and TRBJ2-3; TRBD2 agrees at 11 bases. Trimming at V came to 3 bases and at J to 10 bases, leaving 6 bases not matched to a gene. This CDR3 has 14 residues. The CDR3 DNA reads as TGTGCCAGCAGTTTCTCGGGTAGCGGGAGGGCGCAGTATTTT. This gives the protein CASSFSGSGRAQYF.

This clonotype was picked up many times. The chain combines TRBV19 with TRBJ2-7; D uncertain. CDR1 LNHDA and CDR2 SQIVND come from the germline V gene (reference sequence). The CDR3 runs 14 residues. The V end was cut by 4 bases, the J end by 3 bases, with 13 bases between. In nucleotides, the CDR3 is TGTGCCAGTAGTAGAAGGGTCGTCGGCTACGAGCAGTACTTC. Encoded protein: CASSRRVVGYEQYF. The variable domain in full, completed from reference TRBV19 and TRBJ2-7, reads DGGITQSPKYLFRKEGQNVTLSCEQNLNHDAMYWYRQDPGQGLRLIYYSQIVNDFQKGDIAEGYSVSREKKESFPLTVTSAQKNPTAFYLCASSRRVVGYEQYFGPGTRLTVT.

This clonotype was seen repeatedly, ten times or more. Here the CDR3 reads CASSPRRADGYTF. In DNA, the CDR3 is TGTGCCAGCTCACCTAGGAGGGCGGATGGCTACACCTTC. This sequence joins TRBV18 and TRBJ1-2; D not resolved. CDR1 and CDR2 (germline): KGHSH, LQKENI. The V end was cut by 3 bases, the J end by 6 bases, with 11 bases between. The CDR3 runs to 13 residues.

Many counts were recorded for this clonotype. V usage is TRBV7-8 and J usage is TRBJ1-5, with D tentatively TRBD1 (5 bases). CDR3 length equals 14 residues. The germline V and J ends were trimmed by 10 bases and 6 bases, with 19 bases remaining between them. From germline, CDR1 is SGHVS and CDR2 FQNEAQ. This chain's CDR3 is CANRQSGVGQPQHF. The CDR3 DNA reads as TGTGCCAACAGGCAATCGGGGGTGGGTCAGCCCCAGCATTTT.

This clonotype turned up a few times. The chain joins TRBV9 to TRBJ2-2, with D maybe TRBD2 (5 bases). Germline lookup yields CDR1 SGDLS and CDR2 YYNGEE. This CDR3 has 15 residues. Trimming stripped 1 base from V and 7 bases from J, with 14 bases between. CDR3 sequence (DNA): TGTGCCAGCAGCGTACTTGAGCGGTCGGGCGGGGAGCTGTTTTTT. This gives the protein CASSVLERSGGELFF.

This clonotype occurred many times. This chain uses TRBV12-3 or TRBV12-4 with TRBJ2-2; D may be TRBD2 (6 bases). Deletions cut 6 bases from V and 6 bases from J, with 8 bases between. The length of the CDR3 is 12 residues. The CDR3 bases are TGTGCCAGCAGGACTAGTTCCGGGGAGCTGTTTTTT. Translating gives CASRTSSGELFF.

This clonotype came up many times. The V call is TRBV7-2, the J call TRBJ2-1; 7 bases align to TRBD2. The germline V gene has CDR1 SGHTA and CDR2 FQGNSA. V lost 5 bases to trimming and J lost 5 bases; unmatched junction nucleotides: 9. CDR3 length: 15 residues. The CDR3 loop reads CASSPPGTNNNEQFF. CDR3 nucleotide sequence: TGTGCCAGCAGCCCTCCCGGGACTAATAACAATGAGCAGTTCTTC. Filled out from reference TRBV7-2 and TRBJ2-1, the complete variable domain reads GAGVSQSPSNKVTEKGKDVELRCDPISGHTALYWYRQSLGQGLEFLIYFQGNSAPDKSGLPSDRFSAERTGGSVSTLTIQRTQQEDSAVYLCASSPPGTNNNEQFFGPGTRLTVL.

The chain carries TRBV3-1 and TRBJ2-7; 10 nucleotides match TRBD1. The V segment lost 2 bases and the J segment 2 bases; nucleotides outside the gene matches: 3. Germline V lookup: CDR1 LGHDT, CDR2 YNNKEL (reference sequence). This CDR3 region has 15 residues. CDR3 DNA sequence: TGTGCCAGCAGCCAACTGACAGGGGGCGCCTACGAGCAGTACTTC. This gives the protein CASSQLTGGAYEQYF.

This clonotype came up many times. The chain combines TRBV7-2 with TRBJ2-1, with 9 positions matching TRBD1. CDR1 and CDR2 (germline): SGHTA, FQGNSA. CDR3 length: 15 residues. V shed 4 bases and J 5 bases; nucleotides not matched to a gene: 6. The chain's CDR3 is CASSYRTGDNNEQFF. The CDR3 region has the DNA TGTGCCAGCAGCTATAGGACAGGGGACAACAATGAGCAGTTCTTC. The full variable domain, with the rest looked up from reference TRBV7-2 and TRBJ2-1, is GAGVSQSPSNKVTEKGKDVELRCDPISGHTALYWYRQSLGQGLEFLIYFQGNSAPDKSGLPSDRFSAERTGGSVSTLTIQRTQQEDSAVYLCASSYRTGDNNEQFFGPGTRLTVL.

This clonotype showed up many times. The chain couples TRBV11-2 to TRBJ2-7, with D hard to call. The ends were cut back, 2 bases at V and 2 bases at J, with 4 bases in the middle. Germline V lookup: CDR1 SGHAT, CDR2 FQNNGV. This CDR3 region has 12 residues. This CDR3 reads CASSLHTYEQYF. The DNA of the CDR3 is TGTGCCAGCAGCTTACACACCTACGAGCAGTACTTC.

This clonotype was found many times. The chain combines TRBV30 with TRBJ1-2, with D unresolved. The germline V gene encodes CDR1 GTSNPN and CDR2 SVGIG (reference sequence). This CDR3 has 14 amino acids. The V gene lost 3 bases and the J gene lost 4 bases, with 15 bases spanning the gap. The CDR3 sequence: CAWRPEPSPYGYTF. The DNA of the CDR3 is TGTGCCTGGAGACCGGAGCCTAGCCCCTATGGCTACACCTTC. Full variable domain (rest looked up from reference TRBV30 and TRBJ1-2): SQTIHQWPATLVQPVGSPLSLECTVEGTSNPNLYWYRQAAGRGLQLLFYSVGIGQISSEVPQNLSASRPQDRQFILSSKKLLLSDSGFYLCAWRPEPSPYGYTFGSGTRLTVV.

This chain uses TRBV24-1 with TRBJ2-1; 11 bases are shared with TRBD2. V trimming: 8 bases; J trimming: 5 bases; junction bases outside the gene matches: 7. The length of the CDR3 is 15 residues. Germline CDR1 KGHDR, CDR2 SFDVKD. CDR3 region: CATTPGTSGNNEQFF. In DNA form, the CDR3 reads TGTGCCACCACCCCAGGGACTAGCGGAAACAATGAGCAGTTCTTC.

The sample holds many counts of this clonotype. The gene calls are TRBV20-1 and TRBJ2-3; D is perhaps TRBD2 (6 bases). V lost 5 bases and J 2 bases, leaving 11 bases between the germline ends. Looked up from germline, CDR1 is DFQATT and CDR2 is SNEGSKA (reference sequence). The CDR3 runs to 13 residues. CDR3 DNA: TGCAGTGCTGATAGCGGATACACAGATACGCAGTATTTT. Translating it yields CSADSGYTDTQYF.

This clonotype has a count of ten or more. The chain carries TRBV20-1 and TRBJ1-1; TRBD1 matches at 12 bases. The CDR3 is 15 residues long. Germline V gives CDR1 DFQATT, CDR2 SNEGSKA (reference sequence). The CDR3 DNA is TGCAGCCAACAACGCCGGGACAGGGGGCGAGCTGAAGCTTTCTTT. Amino acids: CSQQRRDRGRAEAFF.

This clonotype occurred many times. The rearrangement uses TRBV28 and TRBJ2-7; D not certain. Germline V gives CDR1 MDHEN, CDR2 SYDVKM. V was trimmed by 5 bases and J by 3 bases, leaving 8 bases between them. The CDR3 spans 12 residues. The CDR3 nucleotides are TGTGCCAGCAGTACCGTGGGCTACGAGCAGTACTTC. Its translation is CASSTVGYEQYF.